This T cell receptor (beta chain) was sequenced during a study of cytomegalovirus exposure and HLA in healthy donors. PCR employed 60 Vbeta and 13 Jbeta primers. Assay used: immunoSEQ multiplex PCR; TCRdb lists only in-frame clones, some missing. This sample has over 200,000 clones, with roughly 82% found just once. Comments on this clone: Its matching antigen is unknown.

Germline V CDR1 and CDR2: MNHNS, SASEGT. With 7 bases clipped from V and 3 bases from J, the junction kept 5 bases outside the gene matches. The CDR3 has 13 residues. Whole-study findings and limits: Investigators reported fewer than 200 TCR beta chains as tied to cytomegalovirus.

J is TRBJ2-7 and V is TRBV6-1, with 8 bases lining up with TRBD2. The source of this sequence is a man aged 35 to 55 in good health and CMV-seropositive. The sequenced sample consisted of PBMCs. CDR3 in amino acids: CASIPSGSYEQYV. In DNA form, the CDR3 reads TGTGCCAGCATTCCCAGCGGGAGCTACGAGCAGTACGTC.